The 24 T cell receptor beta chains given below trace back to one sample, sequenced in a study of T cell changes during pregnancy in multiple sclerosis. Clones were sequenced by immunoSEQ multiplex PCR, and TCRdb holds only the in-frame ones, with some missing. Seen here are 70,000 or so clones, roughly 93% observed once, and the top ten hold more than 1.3%. The source was peripheral blood, collected in the third trimester of pregnancy. Source of these receptors: a female donor with multiple sclerosis, enrolled in a pregnancy study.

The chain is built from TRBV28 and TRBJ2-7; perhaps TRBD2 as D (6 bases). In germline, CDR1 is MDHEN, CDR2 SYDVKM. With 8 bases removed from V and 0 bases from J, the gap between germline ends came to 11 bases. The CDR3 loop spans 13 amino acids. The CDR3 nucleotides read TGTGCCAGCTCCCCGGGGGTCTCCTACGAGCAGTACTTC. Translation: CASSPGVSYEQYF.

V usage is TRBV6-5 and J usage is TRBJ2-3; a possible D gene is TRBD1 (6 bases). CDR3 length equals 14 residues. Trimming took off 6 bases at V and 3 bases at J, with 13 bases between the two ends. Germline V gene lookup returns CDR1 MNHEY and CDR2 SVGAGI. Written as DNA, the CDR3 is TGTGCCAGCAGCCCAGGGGCAGAGACAGATACGCAGTATTTT. Its translation is CASSPGAETDTQYF.

The chain has TRBV5-1 and TRBJ2-5; D ambiguous. Per the germline V gene, CDR1 is SGHRS and CDR2 is YFSETQ. The CDR3 loop spans 13 amino acids. With 2 bases removed from V and 2 bases from J, the gap between germline ends came to 7 bases. CDR3 DNA: TGCGCCAGCAGCTTAGAGGTGCAAGAGACCCAGTACTTC. As protein: CASSLEVQETQYF.

V gene TRBV30 combines with J gene TRBJ1-5; a weak D match, TRBD1 (5 bases). The CDR3 is 15 amino acids. Germline CDR1 GTSNPN, CDR2 SVGIG (reference sequence). V was shortened by 4 bases and J by 9 bases, with 22 bases between the two germline ends. CDR3 sequence: CAWTRSGAGWGPQHF. The DNA for the CDR3 is TGTGCCTGGACCCGCTCAGGCGCAGGGTGGGGGCCCCAGCATTTT.

V and J are TRBV18 and TRBJ2-7; maybe TRBD1 (5 bases). The germline V and J ends were trimmed by 3 bases and 2 bases, with 14 bases remaining between them. The CDR3 runs 15 residues. CDR1 and CDR2 (germline): KGHSH, LQKENI. CDR3: CASSPGLGETYEQYF. In DNA form, the CDR3 reads TGTGCCAGCTCACCGGGTTTAGGGGAAACCTACGAGCAGTACTTC.

This chain uses TRBV7-3 with TRBJ2-3; 8 bases agree with TRBD2. Germline values: CDR1 SGHTA, CDR2 FQGTGA. After removal of 4 bases from V and 6 bases from J, the junction contained 12 bases not matched to a gene. This CDR3 spans 16 amino acids. CDR3 bases: TGTGCCAGCAGCTCCCTGGGGGCGGGGGGTAAGGATACGCAGTATTTT. Translated, it gives CASSSLGAGGKDTQYF.

The V call is TRBV6-5, the J call TRBJ2-7, with 9 positions matching TRBD1. The germline gives CDR1 MNHEY, CDR2 SVGAGI. CDR3 size: 15 residues. V was clipped by 10 bases and J by 4 bases; unmatched bases: 14. In DNA form, the CDR3 reads TGTGCCACCTCGAGGTCGGACAGGGGTTCGTACGAGCAGTACTTC. It translates to CATSRSDRGSYEQYF.

To note about this clone: Compared with germline, one end of the junction differs, possibly owing to a read error. The chain uses TRBV7-7 and TRBJ2-5, with a tentative D call TRBD1 (5 bases). This CDR3 comprises 15 residues. The germline V gene encodes CDR1 SSHAT and CDR2 FNYEAQ (reference sequence). DNA of the CDR3: TGTGCTAGCAGACCCGCCCCCGGGCAGGGAGAGACCCAGTACTTC. Amino acids: CASRPAPGQGETQYF.

The genes are TRBV6-5 and TRBJ2-1; 13 nucleotides agree with TRBD2. This CDR3 has 15 residues. The V gene's germline CDR1 is MNHEY and CDR2 SVGAGI. V dropped 5 bases and J dropped 11; count of bases not matched to a gene: 9. The CDR3 region has the DNA TGTGCCAGCAGTGTGGGACTAGCGGGATTGGGTCAGCAGTTCTTC. This sequence encodes CASSVGLAGLGQQFF.

V gene TRBV7-2 combines with J gene TRBJ2-7, with 9 nucleotides matching TRBD1. V gave up 4 bases and J gave up 7 bases; unmatched junction bases: 14. Germline V lookup: CDR1 SGHTA, CDR2 FQGNSA. The CDR3 length is 16 residues. CDR3: CASSSRKLQGAREQYF. CDR3 nucleotide sequence: TGTGCCAGCAGCTCCCGCAAGCTACAGGGGGCTAGGGAGCAGTACTTC.

This sequence joins TRBV5-5 and TRBJ2-3; no reliable D call. The V gene lost 0 bases and the J gene lost 5 bases, with 13 bases spanning the gap. Germline loops: CDR1 SGHKS, CDR2 YYEKEE (reference sequence). The CDR3 has 15 residues. CDR3 sequence reads: CASSLDWRPLDTQYF. The CDR3, as DNA: TGTGCCAGCAGCTTGGATTGGCGGCCGTTAGATACGCAGTATTTT.

The chain links TRBV6-1 to TRBJ1-4, with D possibly TRBD1 on 5 matching bases. V was pared by 4 bases and J by 3 bases, with 12 bases between. This CDR3 contains 15 residues. The germline gives CDR1 MNHNS, CDR2 SASEGT. The CDR3 bases are TGTGCCAGCAGTGTAGGGGTAGAGGCTAATGAAAAACTGTTTTTT. Amino acid sequence: CASSVGVEANEKLFF.

This chain joins TRBV10-3 and TRBJ2-1, with a possible D match to TRBD1 (6 bases). Deletions cut 1 base from V and 0 bases from J, with 10 bases between. CDR1 and CDR2 from the germline V gene are ENHRY and SYGVKD. The CDR3 runs 16 residues. The CDR3 sequence: CAISELGQYSYNEQFF. As DNA, the CDR3 is TGTGCCATCAGTGAGTTAGGACAGTACTCCTACAATGAGCAGTTCTTC.

The chain combines TRBV2 with TRBJ1-2, with 9 bases lining up with TRBD1. J lost 4 bases, V lost 6 bases, and 9 bases had no gene match. The V gene's germline CDR1 is SNHLY and CDR2 FYNNEI. The CDR3 totals 15 residues. The CDR3 sequence is CASSQGQGDPYGYTF. Written as DNA, the CDR3 is TGTGCCAGCAGCCAGGGACAGGGCGACCCCTATGGCTACACCTTC.

This clone appeared a single time. V usage is TRBV4-1 and J usage is TRBJ2-3; TRBD2 matches at 9 bases. J gave up 5 bases and V 4 bases, and 4 bases lay outside the gene matches. The germline V gene encodes CDR1 MGHRA and CDR2 YSYEKL. The CDR3 sequence is 14 residues long. CDR3 amino acids: CASSLAGGEDTQYF. Written as DNA, the CDR3 is TGCGCCAGCAGCCTGGCGGGGGGGGAAGATACGCAGTATTTT.

The chain employs TRBV6-6 and TRBJ2-2, with D possibly TRBD1 on 6 matching bases. The CDR3 loop spans 14 amino acids. The V gene lost 5 bases and the J gene lost 1 base, with 8 bases spanning the gap. The V gene's germline CDR1 is MNHNY and CDR2 SVGAGI (reference sequence). In DNA, the CDR3 is TGTGCCAGCAGTGGGACACGGAACACCGGGGAGCTGTTTTTT. Translation gives CASSGTRNTGELFF.

CDR3: CASSKRGSGEGETQYF. CDR3 DNA sequence: TGTGCCAGCAGCAAAAGGGGTAGCGGGGAGGGGGAGACCCAGTACTTC. V is TRBV9 and J is TRBJ2-5, with 8 positions matching TRBD2. Germline V gene sequence: CDR1 SGDLS, CDR2 YYNGEE. The V and J ends lost 4 bases and 5 bases, in that order; junction bases with no gene match: 13. The CDR3 length is 16 residues. Together with reference TRBV9 and TRBJ2-5, the CDR3 gives the full variable domain: DSGVTQTPKHLITATGQRVTLRCSPRSGDLSVYWYQQSLDQGLQFLIQYYNGEERAKGNILERFSAQQFPDLHSELNLSSLELGDSALYFCASSKRGSGEGETQYFGPGTRLLVL.

The V call is TRBV10-1, the J call TRBJ1-1; no clear D. The CDR3 contains 13 residues. CDR1 and CDR2 (germline): WNHNN, SYGVQD (reference sequence). With 3 bases removed from V and 4 bases from J, the gap between germline ends came to 9 bases. Written as DNA, the CDR3 is TGCGCCAGCAGTGAACGGGTCGGCACTGAAGCTTTCTTT. Protein: CASSERVGTEAFF.

Only one count was recorded for this clone. The genes are TRBV29-1 and TRBJ2-1; D may be TRBD2 (7 bases). This CDR3 is 14 amino acids long. V was cut by 5 bases and J by 7 bases, with 18 bases left in between. From germline, CDR1 is SQVTM and CDR2 ANQGSEA. The CDR3 coding sequence is TGCAGCGTTTGGGGGGGCGGGAACTATAATGAGCAGTTCTTC. It encodes CSVWGGGNYNEQFF.

This rearrangement joins TRBV30 to TRBJ1-2, with TRBD1 identical over 7 bases. V was pared by 3 bases and J by 7 bases, with 8 bases of the junction left unmatched. Germline CDR1 is GTSNPN and CDR2 is SVGIG (reference sequence). This CDR3 spans 13 amino acids. The CDR3 DNA sequence: TGTGCCTGGAGCCTAGGGCACAGGGGTGGCTACACCTTC. Translated: CAWSLGHRGGYTF. The whole variable domain, remainder taken from reference TRBV30 and TRBJ1-2, is SQTIHQWPATLVQPVGSPLSLECTVEGTSNPNLYWYRQAAGRGLQLLFYSVGIGQISSEVPQNLSASRPQDRQFILSSKKLLLSDSGFYLCAWSLGHRGGYTFGSGTRLTVV.

The J gene is TRBJ2-2, the V gene TRBV5-1; D call uncertain. This CDR3 comprises 15 residues. Trimming removed 4 bases at V and 3 bases at J, with 13 bases between. Germline values: CDR1 SGHRS, CDR2 YFSETQ. The CDR3 spells CASSQESGYTGELFF. The CDR3 DNA follows: TGCGCCAGCAGCCAGGAATCAGGTTACACCGGGGAGCTGTTTTTT.

The CDR3 DNA sequence: TGCAGCGTTACTCGGGACAGGGGATTTGGGCAAGAGACCCAGTACTTC. Amino acid sequence: CSVTRDRGFGQETQYF. The chain has TRBV29-1 and TRBJ2-5; 10 bases map to TRBD1. Germline V gene sequence: CDR1 SQVTM, CDR2 ANQGSEA. V lost 5 bases, J lost 2 bases, and 11 bases stayed unmatched. The CDR3 consists of 16 residues.

V is TRBV9 and J is TRBJ2-6; tentatively, D is TRBD2 (5 bases). Between the trimmed V and J ends, which lost 6 bases and 0 bases, there was a span of 25 bases. This CDR3 has 20 residues. Looked up from germline, CDR1 is SGDLS and CDR2 is YYNGEE. CDR3 in DNA: TGTGCCAGCAAGTCCCCCCCGGGGAACGACTATCTCTCTGGGGCCAACGTCCTGACTTTC. Amino acids: CASKSPPGNDYLSGANVLTF.

This chain connects TRBV28 to TRBJ2-2; D unclear. This CDR3 contains 14 residues. CDR1 and CDR2 (germline): MDHEN, SYDVKM. V gave up 4 bases and J gave up 7 bases, with 13 bases separating them. The CDR3, as DNA: TGTGCCAGCAGTTATACCCGGGTTCACGGGGAGCTGTTTTTT. The encoded protein is CASSYTRVHGELFF.